This entry is about one TCR beta chain. This record comes from a study of blood T cell repertoires in COVID-19. Study details: The cDNA or gDNA used as material had been derived from T cells, B-cell-depleted T cells, or PBMCs.

Study processing details: Estimation of nucleated cell counts was performed using reference gene primer amplification. Sequenced by immunoSEQ multiplex PCR; TCRdb stores in-frame clones only, minus some. That table supplies the V and J calls and clone size; D and trimming were determined from the DNA. The sample yields 55,000 to 80,000 clones, about 81% seen once. CDR3 length equals 15 residues. Germline V gene lookup returns CDR1 WSHSY and CDR2 SAAADI. V trimming: 5 bases; J trimming: 12 bases; junction bases outside the gene matches: 14. The genes are TRBV10-2 and TRBJ1-5; 9 nucleotides align to TRBD1. The receptor's source is a human donor in a cohort sampled during active COVID-19. Sequencing input: peripheral blood. The CDR3 DNA sequence: TGCGCCAGCAGTTCCGGGACAGGGCGGGTTGAGGGCCAGCATTTT. It translates to CASSSGTGRVEGQHF.